The clone carrying this T cell receptor beta chain was observed a few times. The antigen is undetermined. CDR1 and CDR2 (germline): MNHEY, SMNVEV (reference sequence). V lost 10 bases to trimming and J lost 1 base, with 13 bases between them. CDR3 length: 13 amino acids. The sample is drawn from a study of CD8 T cells in ankylosing spondylitis. Whole-study findings and limits: There was reportedly significant enrichment of clones that were disease-linked in matched ankylosing spondylitis synovial fluid. In ankylosing spondylitis blood, a motif of about 8 highly homologous TCR beta variants appeared characteristic. CD8+ cells made up the disease-linked clones, which were relatively rare in peripheral blood.

As the method for making TCR beta libraries, quantitative 5'-RACE with molecular barcodes was used. TCRdb used MiXCR to reprocess the 5' RACE reads, holding one entry per CDR3 protein. The sample holds approximately 200,000 distinct CDR3 sequences, 13% seen once. The sequencing sample was made of blood, either unsorted or a sorted T cell fraction (not recorded which). The receptor's source is a female donor with ankylosing spondylitis or in good health (not recorded which). The V and J genes are TRBV27 and TRBJ1-1; tentatively, D is TRBD1 (6 bases). The CDR3 loop reads CATHGQQNTEAFF. The CDR3 DNA sequence: TGTGCCACCCACGGACAGCAGAACACTGAAGCTTTCTTT.